This T cell receptor (beta chain) was observed in a study of a mutant IDH1 vaccine in newly diagnosed glioma. For the study at large: Onset of vaccination occurred 4-6 weeks following radiotherapy alone, or with temozolomide cycles. Patients arrived already treated with radiotherapy, temozolomide, or both, most having had both.

The time point: week 35, safety follow-up. The vaccine gave 300 ug of a 20-mer mutant IDH1 peptide subcutaneously per dose. Eight vaccinations were given in weeks 1, 3, 5, 7, 11, 15, 19 and 23. On this clone itself: Its antigen is as yet unknown.

Notes on the study in general: Immune responses arising from the vaccine appeared in just under 95% of patients.

TCRdb keeps only in-frame clones here, not all; method: immunoSEQ multiplex PCR. The table lists about 66,000 clones, roughly 74% of them singletons. From germline, CDR1 is SEHNR and CDR2 FQNEAQ (reference sequence). The CDR3 is 16 amino acids. V was pared by 1 base and J by 0 bases, with 10 bases between. The chain combines TRBV7-9 with TRBJ1-3; maybe TRBD1 (5 bases). Sample: PBMCs, taken from a glioma patient whose treatment included an IDH1 peptide vaccine. This clonotype was sampled from a man over 45 with glioma. CDR3 sequence reads: CASSLDRQNSGNTIYF. CDR3 bases: TGTGCCAGCAGCTTAGATCGACAGAACTCTGGAAACACCATATATTTT.